Listed below are T cell receptor beta chains from one sample, sequenced in a study of T-cell memory formation after mild COVID-19. TCRdb fed the 5' RACE reads into MiXCR, producing one record per CDR3 protein. The repertoire holds around 200,000 distinct CDR3 sequences, with 27% as singletons. The material sequenced was PBMCs or a T cell subset sorted from them (not recorded which). These TCRs come from an adult woman who had mild COVID-19 (a few samples of this study predate the infection). Cell type and time point are not known. The CDR3 runs from the conserved cysteine through the conserved F or W. Each record gives: J gene, V gene, CDR3 protein.

j_gene: TRBJ2-3; v_gene: TRBV19; CDR3aa: CASSTDSGGTDTQYF
j_gene: TRBJ1-1; v_gene: TRBV6-5; CDR3aa: CASSRPAGGRTEAFF
j_gene: TRBJ2-7; v_gene: TRBV6-5; CDR3aa: CASSYGHSGGTYEQYF
j_gene: TRBJ2-1; v_gene: TRBV7-7; CDR3aa: CASSLPGTSGRDRSYNEQFF
j_gene: TRBJ2-3; v_gene: TRBV4-1; CDR3aa: CASSQGGFPTDTQYF
j_gene: TRBJ2-1; v_gene: TRBV6-6; CDR3aa: CASTETSGDYNEQFF
j_gene: TRBJ2-2; v_gene: TRBV24-1; CDR3aa: CATSEGDTVTGELFF
j_gene: TRBJ1-5; v_gene: TRBV27; CDR3aa: CASSFQSNQPQHF
j_gene: TRBJ2-7; v_gene: TRBV5-1; CDR3aa: CASSFLGTGGYEQYF
j_gene: TRBJ2-7; v_gene: TRBV5-6; CDR3aa: CASSLAGVLSGEQYF
j_gene: TRBJ2-3; v_gene: TRBV7-9; CDR3aa: CASSSTRDRVTDTQYF
j_gene: TRBJ1-1; v_gene: TRBV20-1; CDR3aa: CSARRDRGTEAFF
j_gene: TRBJ1-2; v_gene: TRBV3-1; CDR3aa: CASSAGSVLYGYTF
j_gene: TRBJ2-5; v_gene: TRBV7-8; CDR3aa: CASSSDRRRKTQYF
j_gene: TRBJ2-2; v_gene: TRBV7-8; CDR3aa: CASSPRTGIESGELFF
j_gene: TRBJ2-1; v_gene: TRBV29-1; CDR3aa: CSVEGGQGPINEQFF
j_gene: TRBJ2-3; v_gene: TRBV24-1; CDR3aa: CATSDPRGGRSRTDTQYF
j_gene: TRBJ2-7; v_gene: TRBV20-1; CDR3aa: CSARSSYEQYF
j_gene: TRBJ2-5; v_gene: TRBV7-2; CDR3aa: CASSATRETQYF
j_gene: TRBJ1-1; v_gene: TRBV5-1; CDR3aa: CASSLVQGASEAFF
j_gene: TRBJ2-1; v_gene: TRBV12-3/TRBV12-4; CDR3aa: CASSLHGGEQFF